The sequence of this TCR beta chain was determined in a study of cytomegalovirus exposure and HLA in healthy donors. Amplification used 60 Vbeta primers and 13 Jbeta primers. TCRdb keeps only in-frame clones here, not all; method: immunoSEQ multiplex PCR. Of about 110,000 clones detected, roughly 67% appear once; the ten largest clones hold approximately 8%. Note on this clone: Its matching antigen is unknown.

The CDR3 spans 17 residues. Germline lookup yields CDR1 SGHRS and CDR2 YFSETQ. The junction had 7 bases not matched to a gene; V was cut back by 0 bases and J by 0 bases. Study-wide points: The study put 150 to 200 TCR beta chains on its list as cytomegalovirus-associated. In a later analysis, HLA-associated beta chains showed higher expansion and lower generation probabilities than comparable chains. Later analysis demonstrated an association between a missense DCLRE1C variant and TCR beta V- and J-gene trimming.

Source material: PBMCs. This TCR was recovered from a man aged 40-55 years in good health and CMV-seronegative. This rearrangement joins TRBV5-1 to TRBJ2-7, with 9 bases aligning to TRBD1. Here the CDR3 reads CASSLALPGQGSYEQYF. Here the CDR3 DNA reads TGCGCCAGCAGCTTGGCGCTTCCGGGACAGGGCTCCTACGAGCAGTACTTC.